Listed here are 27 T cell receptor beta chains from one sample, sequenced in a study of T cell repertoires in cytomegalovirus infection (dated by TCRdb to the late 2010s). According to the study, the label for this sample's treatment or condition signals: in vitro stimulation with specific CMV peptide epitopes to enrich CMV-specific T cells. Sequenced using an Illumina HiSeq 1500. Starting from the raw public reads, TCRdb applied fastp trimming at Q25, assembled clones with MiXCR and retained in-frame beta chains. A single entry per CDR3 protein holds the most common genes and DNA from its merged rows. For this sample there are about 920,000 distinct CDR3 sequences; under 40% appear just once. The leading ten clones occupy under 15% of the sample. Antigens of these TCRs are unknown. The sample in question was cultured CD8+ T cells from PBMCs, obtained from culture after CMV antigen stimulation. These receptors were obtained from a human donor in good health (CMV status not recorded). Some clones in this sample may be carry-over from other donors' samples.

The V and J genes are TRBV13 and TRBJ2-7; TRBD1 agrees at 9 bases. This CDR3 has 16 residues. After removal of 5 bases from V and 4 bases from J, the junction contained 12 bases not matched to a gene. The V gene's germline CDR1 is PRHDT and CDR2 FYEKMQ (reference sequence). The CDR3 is CASSQRRDRDPYEQYF. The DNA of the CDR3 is TGTGCCAGCAGCCAGAGGCGGGACAGGGATCCGTACGAGCAGTACTTC.

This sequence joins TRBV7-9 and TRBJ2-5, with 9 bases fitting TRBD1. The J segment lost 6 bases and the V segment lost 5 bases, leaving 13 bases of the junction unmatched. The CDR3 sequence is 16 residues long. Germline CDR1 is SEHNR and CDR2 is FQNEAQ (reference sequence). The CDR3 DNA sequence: TGTGCCAGCAGCAACACACCGGGACAGGGTATGAAGACCCAGTACTTC. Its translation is CASSNTPGQGMKTQYF.

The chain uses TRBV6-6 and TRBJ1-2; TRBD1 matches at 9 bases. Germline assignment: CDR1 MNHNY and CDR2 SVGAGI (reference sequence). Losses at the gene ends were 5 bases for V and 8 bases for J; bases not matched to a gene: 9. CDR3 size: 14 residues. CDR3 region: CASSTGTGMMGYTF. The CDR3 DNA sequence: TGTGCCAGCAGTACCGGGACAGGGATGATGGGCTACACCTTC.

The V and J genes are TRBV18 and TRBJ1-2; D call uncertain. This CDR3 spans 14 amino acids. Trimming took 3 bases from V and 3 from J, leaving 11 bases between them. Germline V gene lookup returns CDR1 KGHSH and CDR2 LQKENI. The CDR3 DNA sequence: TGTGCCAGCTCACCGGATTACACCCACTATGGCTACACCTTC. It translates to CASSPDYTHYGYTF.

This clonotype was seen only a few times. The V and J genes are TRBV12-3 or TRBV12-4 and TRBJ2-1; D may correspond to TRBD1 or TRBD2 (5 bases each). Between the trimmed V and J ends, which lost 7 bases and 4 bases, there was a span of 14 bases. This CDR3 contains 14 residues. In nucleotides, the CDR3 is TGTGCCAGCACTCTACCGGGGACGTACAATGAGCAGTTCTTC. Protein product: CASTLPGTYNEQFF.

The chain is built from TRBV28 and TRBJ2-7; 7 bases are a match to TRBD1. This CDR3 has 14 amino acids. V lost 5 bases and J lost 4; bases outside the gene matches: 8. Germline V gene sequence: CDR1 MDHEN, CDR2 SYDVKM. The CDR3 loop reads CASSVSTGRYEQYV. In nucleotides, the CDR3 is TGTGCCAGCAGTGTCTCGACAGGGCGATACGAGCAGTACGTC.

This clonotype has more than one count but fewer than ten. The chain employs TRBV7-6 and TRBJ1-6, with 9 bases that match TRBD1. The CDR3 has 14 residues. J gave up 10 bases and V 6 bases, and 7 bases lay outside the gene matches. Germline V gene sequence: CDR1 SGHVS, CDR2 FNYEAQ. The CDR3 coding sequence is TGTGCCAGCAGTTCGACAGGGGGGCACTCACCCCTCCACTTT. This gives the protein CASSSTGGHSPLHF.

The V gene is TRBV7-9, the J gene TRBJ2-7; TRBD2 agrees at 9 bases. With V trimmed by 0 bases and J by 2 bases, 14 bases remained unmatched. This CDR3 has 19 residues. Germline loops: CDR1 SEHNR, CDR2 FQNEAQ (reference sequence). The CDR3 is CASSLASPGSGGSAYEQYV. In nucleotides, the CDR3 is TGTGCCAGCAGCTTAGCTTCCCCTGGTAGCGGGGGATCCGCCTACGAGCAGTACGTC.

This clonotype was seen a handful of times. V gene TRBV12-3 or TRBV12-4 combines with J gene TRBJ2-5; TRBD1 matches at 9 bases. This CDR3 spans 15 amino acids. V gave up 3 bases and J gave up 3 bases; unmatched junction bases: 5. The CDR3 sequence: CASSFWTGAKETQYF. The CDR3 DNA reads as TGTGCCAGCAGTTTCTGGACAGGGGCGAAAGAGACCCAGTACTTC.

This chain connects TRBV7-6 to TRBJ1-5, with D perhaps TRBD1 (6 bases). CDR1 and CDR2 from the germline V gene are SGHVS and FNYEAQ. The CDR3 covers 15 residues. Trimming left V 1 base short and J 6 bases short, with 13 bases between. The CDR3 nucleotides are TGTGCCAGCAGCTTAGAACAGGGCGGGGGTCAGCCCCAGCATTTT. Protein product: CASSLEQGGGQPQHF.

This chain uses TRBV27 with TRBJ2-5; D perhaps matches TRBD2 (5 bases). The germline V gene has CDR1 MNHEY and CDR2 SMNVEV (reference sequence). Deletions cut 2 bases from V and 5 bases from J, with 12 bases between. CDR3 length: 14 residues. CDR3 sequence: CASSLLASLETQYF. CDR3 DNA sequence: TGTGCCAGCAGTTTACTAGCCTCCTTGGAGACCCAGTACTTC.

Written as DNA, the CDR3 is TGTGCCAGCAGCCGTTATCTAGCCCCCCTATGGGACAATGAGCAGTTCTTC. It specifies CASSRYLAPLWDNEQFF. The gene calls are TRBV7-9 and TRBJ2-1, with D possibly matching TRBD2 (5 bases). Trimming took off 5 bases at V and 5 bases at J, with 22 bases between the two ends. Germline V lookup: CDR1 SEHNR, CDR2 FQNEAQ (reference sequence). This CDR3 spans 17 amino acids.

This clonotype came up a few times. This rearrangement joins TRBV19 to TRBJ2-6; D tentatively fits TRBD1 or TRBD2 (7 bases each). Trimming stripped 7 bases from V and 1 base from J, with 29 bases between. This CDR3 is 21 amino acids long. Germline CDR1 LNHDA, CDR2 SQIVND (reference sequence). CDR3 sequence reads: CASNLWGEGAPPFSGANVLTF. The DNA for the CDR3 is TGTGCCAGTAATTTGTGGGGGGAGGGGGCACCACCTTTTTCTGGGGCCAACGTCCTGACTTTC. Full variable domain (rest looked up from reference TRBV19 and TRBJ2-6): DGGITQSPKYLFRKEGQNVTLSCEQNLNHDAMYWYRQDPGQGLRLIYYSQIVNDFQKGDIAEGYSVSREKKESFPLTVTSAQKNPTAFYLCASNLWGEGAPPFSGANVLTFGAGSRLTVL.

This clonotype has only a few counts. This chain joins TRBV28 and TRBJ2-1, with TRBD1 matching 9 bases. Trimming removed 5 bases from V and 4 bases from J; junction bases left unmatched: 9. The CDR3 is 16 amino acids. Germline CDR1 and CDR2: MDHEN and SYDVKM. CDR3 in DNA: TGTGCCAGCAGTCTTTATGGGACAGGGAAATACAATGAGCAGTTCTTC. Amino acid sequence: CASSLYGTGKYNEQFF.

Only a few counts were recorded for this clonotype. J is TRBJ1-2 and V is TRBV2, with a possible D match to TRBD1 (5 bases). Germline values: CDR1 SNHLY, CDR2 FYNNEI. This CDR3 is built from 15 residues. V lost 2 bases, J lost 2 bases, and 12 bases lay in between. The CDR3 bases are TGTGCCAGCAGTGAATGGGGGACCACAAACTATGGCTACACCTTC. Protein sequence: CASSEWGTTNYGYTF. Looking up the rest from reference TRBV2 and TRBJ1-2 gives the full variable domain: EPEVTQTPSHQVTQMGQEVILRCVPISNHLYFYWYRQILGQKVEFLVSFYNNEISEKSEIFDDQFSVERPDGSNFTLKIRSTKLEDSAMYFCASSEWGTTNYGYTFGSGTRLTVV.

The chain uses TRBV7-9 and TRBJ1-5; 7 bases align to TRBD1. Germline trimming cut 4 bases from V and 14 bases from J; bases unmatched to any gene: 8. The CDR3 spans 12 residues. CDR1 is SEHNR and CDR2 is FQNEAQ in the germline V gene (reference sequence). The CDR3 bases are TGTGCCAGCAGCTATTCCGGGACAGACAAGCATTTT. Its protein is CASSYSGTDKHF.

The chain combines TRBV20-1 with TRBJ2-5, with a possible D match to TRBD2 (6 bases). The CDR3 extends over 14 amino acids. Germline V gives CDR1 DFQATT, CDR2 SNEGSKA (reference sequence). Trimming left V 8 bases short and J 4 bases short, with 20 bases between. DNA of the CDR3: TGCAGTCGGGCGGGGCTCCCGGTGGGAGAGACCCAGTACTTC. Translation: CSRAGLPVGETQYF.

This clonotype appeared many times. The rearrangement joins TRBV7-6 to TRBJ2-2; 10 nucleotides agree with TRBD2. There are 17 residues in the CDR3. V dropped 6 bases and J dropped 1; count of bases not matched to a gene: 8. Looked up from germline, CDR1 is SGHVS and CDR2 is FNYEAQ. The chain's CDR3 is CASSSLSGGLNTGELFF. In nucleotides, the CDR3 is TGTGCCAGCAGTTCCCTTAGCGGGGGGCTGAACACCGGGGAGCTGTTTTTT.

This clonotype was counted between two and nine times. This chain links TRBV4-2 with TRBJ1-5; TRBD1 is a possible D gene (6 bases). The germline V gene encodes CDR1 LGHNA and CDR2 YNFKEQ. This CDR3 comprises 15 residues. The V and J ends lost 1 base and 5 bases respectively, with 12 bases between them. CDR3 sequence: CASSQGDRYDQPQHF. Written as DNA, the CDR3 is TGTGCCAGCAGCCAAGGCGACAGGTACGATCAGCCCCAGCATTTT.

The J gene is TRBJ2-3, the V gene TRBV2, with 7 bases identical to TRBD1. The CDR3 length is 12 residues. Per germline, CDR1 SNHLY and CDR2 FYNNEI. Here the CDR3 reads CVQQGRTDTQYF. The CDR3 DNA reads TGTGTGCAACAGGGGCGGACAGATACGCAGTATTTT.

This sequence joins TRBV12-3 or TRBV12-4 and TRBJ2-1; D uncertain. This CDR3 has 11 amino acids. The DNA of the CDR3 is TGTGTCGCCGTCTGGGGTTCTGAGCAGTTCTTC. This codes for CVAVWGSEQFF.

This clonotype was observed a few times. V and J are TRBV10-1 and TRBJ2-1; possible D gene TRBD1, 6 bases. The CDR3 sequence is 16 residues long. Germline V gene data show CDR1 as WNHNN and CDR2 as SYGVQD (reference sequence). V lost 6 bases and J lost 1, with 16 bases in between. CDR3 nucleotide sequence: TGCGCCAGCAGCCTGGACAGTTCCTCTTCCTACAATGAGCAGTTCTTC. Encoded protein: CASSLDSSSSYNEQFF.

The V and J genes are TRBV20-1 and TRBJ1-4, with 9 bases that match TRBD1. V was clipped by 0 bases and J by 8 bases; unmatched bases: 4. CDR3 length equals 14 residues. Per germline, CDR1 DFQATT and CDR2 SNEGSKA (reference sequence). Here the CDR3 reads CSAREGQGGEKLFF. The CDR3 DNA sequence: TGCAGTGCTAGAGAGGGACAGGGAGGGGAAAAACTGTTTTTT.

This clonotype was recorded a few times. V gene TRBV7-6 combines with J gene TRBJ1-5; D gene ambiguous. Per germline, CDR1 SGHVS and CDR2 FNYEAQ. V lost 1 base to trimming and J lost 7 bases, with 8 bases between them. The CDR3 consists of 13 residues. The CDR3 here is CASSLGTAQPQHF. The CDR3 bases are TGTGCCAGCAGCTTAGGGACGGCGCAGCCCCAGCATTTT.

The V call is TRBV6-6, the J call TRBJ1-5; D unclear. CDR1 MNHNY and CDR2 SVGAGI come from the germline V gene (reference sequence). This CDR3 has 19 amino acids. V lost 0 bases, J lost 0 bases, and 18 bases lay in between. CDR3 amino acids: CASSYSILRTMVSNQPQHF. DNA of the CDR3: TGTGCCAGCAGTTACTCGATACTACGTACCATGGTTAGCAATCAGCCCCAGCATTTT.

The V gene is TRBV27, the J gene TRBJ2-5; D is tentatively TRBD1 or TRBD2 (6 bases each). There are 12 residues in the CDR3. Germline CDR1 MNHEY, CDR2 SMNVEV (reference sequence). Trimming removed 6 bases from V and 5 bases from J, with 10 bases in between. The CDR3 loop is CASRTRGETQYF. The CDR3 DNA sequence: TGTGCCAGCAGGACTAGGGGGGAGACCCAGTACTTC.

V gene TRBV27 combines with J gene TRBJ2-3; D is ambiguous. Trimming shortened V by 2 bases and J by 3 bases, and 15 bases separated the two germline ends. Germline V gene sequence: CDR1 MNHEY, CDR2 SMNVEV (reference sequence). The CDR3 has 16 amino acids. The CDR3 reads CASSLERRVLTDTQYF. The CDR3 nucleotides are TGTGCCAGCAGTTTAGAAAGGCGTGTATTGACAGATACGCAGTATTTT.